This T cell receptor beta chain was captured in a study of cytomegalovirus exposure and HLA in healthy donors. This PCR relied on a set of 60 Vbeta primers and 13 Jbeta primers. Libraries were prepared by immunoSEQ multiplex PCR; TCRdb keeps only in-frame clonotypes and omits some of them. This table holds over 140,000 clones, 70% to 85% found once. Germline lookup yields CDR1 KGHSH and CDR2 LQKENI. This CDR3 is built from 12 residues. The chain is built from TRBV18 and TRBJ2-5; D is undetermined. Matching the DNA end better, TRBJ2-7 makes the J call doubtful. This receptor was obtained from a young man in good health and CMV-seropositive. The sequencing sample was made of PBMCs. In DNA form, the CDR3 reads TGTGCCAGCTCACCGATGGACTACGAGCAGTACTTC. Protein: CASSPMDYEQYF.